What follows are 15 T cell receptor beta chains derived from one specimen sequenced in a study of T cell repertoires in cytomegalovirus infection. TCRdb re-analysed the reads in MiXCR, keeping a single row per CDR3 protein. The repertoire consists of hundreds of thousands of distinct CDR3 sequences, with about 30% occurring once and the leading ten covering roughly 18%. Antigen specificity for these receptors is unknown. The sample in question was cultured PBMCs, obtained from culture after CMV antigen stimulation. The receptors were sampled from a human donor in good health (CMV status not recorded). Some clones in this sample may be carry-over from other donors' samples.

This chain links TRBV7-4 with TRBJ2-3, with 12 bases lining up with TRBD2. In germline, CDR1 is SGHVT, CDR2 SQSDAQ. V was pared by 4 bases and J by 2 bases, with 10 bases of the junction left unmatched. This CDR3 contains 18 residues. In DNA, the CDR3 is TGTGCCAGCAGCTCACTAGCGGGGGGCCTGACAGTCACAGATACGCAGTATTTT. Translated, it gives CASSSLAGGLTVTDTQYF.

J is TRBJ2-7 and V is TRBV2, with D possibly called TRBD1 or TRBD2 (7 bases each). CDR1 is SNHLY and CDR2 is FYNNEI in the germline V gene. The V and J ends lost 6 bases and 3 bases respectively, with 18 bases between them. The CDR3 consists of 15 residues. The CDR3 protein is CASSKGQGGNYEQYF. CDR3 nucleotides: TGTGCCAGCAGCAAAGGTCAGGGGGGGAACTACGAGCAGTACTTC. The full variable domain, its missing parts supplied by reference TRBV2 and TRBJ2-7, is EPEVTQTPSHQVTQMGQEVILRCVPISNHLYFYWYRQILGQKVEFLVSFYNNEISEKSEIFDDQFSVERPDGSNFTLKIRSTKLEDSAMYFCASSKGQGGNYEQYFGPGTRLTVT.

This sequence joins TRBV20-1 and TRBJ1-5; D uncertain. V lost 6 bases to trimming and J lost 0 bases, with 9 bases between them. Germline CDR1 DFQATT, CDR2 SNEGSKA (reference sequence). The length of the CDR3 is 13 residues. The CDR3 DNA is TGCAGTGCCCCTTTGGATAGCAATCAGCCCCAGCATTTT. Its protein product is CSAPLDSNQPQHF.

This clonotype was picked up a small number of times. This chain joins TRBV7-6 and TRBJ2-7; D is ambiguous. V lost 1 base and J 3 bases, leaving 7 bases between the germline ends. CDR3 length equals 13 residues. The V gene's germline CDR1 is SGHVS and CDR2 FNYEAQ. CDR3: CASSLDTYYEQYF. The CDR3 nucleotides are TGTGCCAGCAGCTTAGACACGTACTACGAGCAGTACTTC.

The table lists this clonotype with a few counts. The chain couples TRBV20-1 to TRBJ1-2; D is unclear. Per the germline V gene, CDR1 is DFQATT and CDR2 is SNEGSKA (reference sequence). The ends were cut back, 3 bases at V and 4 bases at J, with 12 bases in the middle. There are 13 residues in the CDR3. The CDR3 is CSASGPAGYGYTF. The CDR3 DNA is TGCAGTGCTAGCGGCCCCGCCGGCTATGGCTACACCTTC.

This clonotype has ten or more counts. The chain has TRBV4-2 and TRBJ2-1, with 10 bases identical to TRBD2. The CDR3 extends over 17 amino acids. Trimming removed 0 bases from V and 5 bases from J; junction bases left unmatched: 7. Per the germline V gene, CDR1 is LGHNA and CDR2 is YNFKEQ. CDR3: CASSQDSSSGGNNEQFF. The CDR3 DNA follows: TGTGCCAGCAGCCAAGATTCCTCTAGCGGGGGAAACAATGAGCAGTTCTTC.

Only a few counts were recorded for this clonotype. The CDR3 nucleotides are TGTGCCAGCACCGCACTAGCGGGGAACACCGGGGAGCTGTTTTTT. Protein sequence: CASTALAGNTGELFF. V is TRBV7-2 and J is TRBJ2-2; 9 bases are shared with TRBD2. CDR3 length: 15 amino acids. Germline V lookup: CDR1 SGHTA, CDR2 FQGNSA. V gave up 7 bases and J gave up 1 base; unmatched junction bases: 4.

This chain links TRBV7-9 with TRBJ1-3, with a possible D match to TRBD1 (6 bases). Germline assignment: CDR1 SEHNR and CDR2 FQNEAQ (reference sequence). Trimming took 7 bases from V and 0 from J, leaving 13 bases between them. This CDR3 has 15 residues. CDR3 sequence: CASTPRTDSGNTIYF. The CDR3 nucleotides read TGTGCCAGCACCCCGAGGACAGACTCTGGAAACACCATATATTTT.

This clonotype was seen more than once but under ten times. The genes are TRBV7-2 and TRBJ2-3; 9 nucleotides line up with TRBD2. The CDR3 has 14 amino acids. Germline lookup yields CDR1 SGHTA and CDR2 FQGNSA. V trimming: 8 bases; J trimming: 2 bases; junction bases outside the gene matches: 5. The CDR3 DNA follows: TGTGCCAGCCGTCTAGCGGGGATCACAGATACGCAGTATTTT. It codes for CASRLAGITDTQYF.

This clonotype was seen ten or more times. The chain couples TRBV7-8 to TRBJ2-1, with D uncertain. Trimming shortened V by 5 bases and J by 2 bases, and 13 bases separated the two germline ends. Per the germline V gene, CDR1 is SGHVS and CDR2 is FQNEAQ. The CDR3 is 15 residues long. CDR3 bases: TGTGCCAGCAGCCCCACCTATTCCACCTACAATGAGCAGTTCTTC. Amino acids: CASSPTYSTYNEQFF. Full variable domain (remainder filled in from reference TRBV7-8 and TRBJ2-1): GAGVSQSPRYKVAKRGQDVALRCDPISGHVSLFWYQQALGQGPEFLTYFQNEAQLDKSGLPSDRFFAERPEGSVSTLKIQRTQQEDSAVYLCASSPTYSTYNEQFFGPGTRLTVL.

In its sample, this clonotype was seen a few times. The genes are TRBV28 and TRBJ2-1; D may be TRBD1 or TRBD2 (7 bases each). CDR1 and CDR2 from the germline V gene are MDHEN and SYDVKM. Trimming removed 3 bases from V and 3 bases from J, with 12 bases in between. This CDR3 has 15 residues. CDR3 sequence (DNA): TGTGCCAGCAGTTTGGGAGGGGGCGTCTACAATGAGCAGTTCTTC. Translation gives CASSLGGGVYNEQFF. Using reference TRBV28 and TRBJ2-1 for the parts outside the CDR3, the full variable domain is DVKVTQSSRYLVKRTGEKVFLECVQDMDHENMFWYRQDPGLGLRLIYFSYDVKMKEKGDIPEGYSVSREKKERFSLILESASTNQTSMYLCASSLGGGVYNEQFFGPGTRLTVL.

The chain uses TRBV12-5 and TRBJ2-1, with D uncertain. Per the germline V gene, CDR1 is LGHNT and CDR2 is FRNRAP. The CDR3 is 13 amino acids. V was pared by 2 bases and J by 4 bases, with 6 bases between. The CDR3 here is CASGLPPYNEQFF. In nucleotides, the CDR3 is TGTGCTAGTGGTTTGCCCCCTTACAATGAGCAGTTCTTC.

The chain has TRBV7-6 and TRBJ2-7; D is unclear. CDR3 length equals 14 residues. The V and J ends lost 3 bases and 0 bases respectively, with 9 bases between them. Germline CDR1 and CDR2: SGHVS and FNYEAQ. This CDR3 is CASSFQILSYEQYF. DNA of the CDR3: TGTGCCAGCAGCTTCCAGATTCTCTCCTACGAGCAGTACTTC.

The chain has TRBV11-1 and TRBJ2-7; D tentatively reads TRBD1 or TRBD2 (5 bases each). The CDR3 sequence is 13 residues long. The V gene lost 3 bases and the J gene lost 3 bases, with 9 bases spanning the gap. The germline CDR1 and CDR2 sequences are SGHAT and FQDESV (reference sequence). The DNA of the CDR3 is TGTGCCAGCAGCTTTCGGGACCTCTACGAGCAGTACTTC. This translates into CASSFRDLYEQYF.

This clonotype was seen a few times. The V gene is TRBV7-8, the J gene TRBJ1-5; D ambiguous. The CDR3 is 14 amino acids. The germline gives CDR1 SGHVS, CDR2 FQNEAQ. The V end lost 5 bases, the J end lost 6 bases, and 14 bases lay between the germline ends. Here the CDR3 reads CASSPRQVAQPQHF. CDR3 bases: TGTGCCAGCAGCCCTAGGCAGGTCGCTCAGCCCCAGCATTTT.